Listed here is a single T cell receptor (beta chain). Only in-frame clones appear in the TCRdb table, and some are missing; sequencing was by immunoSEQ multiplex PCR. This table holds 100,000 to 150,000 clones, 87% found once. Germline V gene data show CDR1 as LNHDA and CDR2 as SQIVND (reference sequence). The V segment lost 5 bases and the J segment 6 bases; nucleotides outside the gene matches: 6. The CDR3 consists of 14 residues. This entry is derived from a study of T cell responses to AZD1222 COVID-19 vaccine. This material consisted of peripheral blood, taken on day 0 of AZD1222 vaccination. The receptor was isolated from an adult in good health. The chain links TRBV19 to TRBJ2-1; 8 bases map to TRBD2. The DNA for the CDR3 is TGTGCCAGTAGTTTACCGGGGGGGCCCAATGAGCAGTTCTTC. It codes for CASSLPGGPNEQFF. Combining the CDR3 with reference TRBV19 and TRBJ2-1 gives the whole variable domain DGGITQSPKYLFRKEGQNVTLSCEQNLNHDAMYWYRQDPGQGLRLIYYSQIVNDFQKGDIAEGYSVSREKKESFPLTVTSAQKNPTAFYLCASSLPGGPNEQFFGPGTRLTVL.